The 30 T cell receptor beta chains presented below share a single source sample, sequenced in a study of T cells in Graves' hyperthyroidism and ophthalmopathy. Amplification yielded TCR beta CDR3 regions, with RNA transcripts as the source. The TCR CDR3 first-round RT-PCR relied on the HTBI primer set. TCRdb fed the multiplex PCR reads into MiXCR, producing one record per CDR3 protein. The repertoire consists of over 150,000 distinct CDR3 sequences, with over 15% occurring once and the leading ten covering 25% to 30%. What was sequenced was blood. The receptors shown here come from a woman between 45 and 65 years old with Graves' hyperthyroidism.

The table lists this clonotype with a few counts. The V call is TRBV18, the J call TRBJ2-6; the D gene is possibly TRBD1 (6 bases). Trimming stripped 3 bases from V and 0 bases from J, with 12 bases between. This CDR3 has 17 residues. The germline V gene encodes CDR1 KGHSH and CDR2 LQKENI. The CDR3 here is CASSPLTGTSGANVLTF. CDR3 nucleotides: TGTGCCAGCTCACCGTTGACAGGCACCTCTGGGGCCAACGTCCTGACTTTC.

This clonotype was picked up many times. The chain links TRBV6-1 to TRBJ1-2; D unresolved. The CDR3 is 17 amino acids. Trimming removed 2 bases from V and 5 bases from J, with 21 bases in between. CDR1 and CDR2 (germline): MNHNS, SASEGT. The CDR3: CASSERSDPTFGYGYTF. CDR3 nucleotide sequence: TGTGCCAGCAGTGAAAGGAGTGACCCTACCTTCGGATATGGCTACACCTTC.

The V call is TRBV19, the J call TRBJ1-1; TRBD1 is a possible D gene (6 bases). This CDR3 has 13 residues. V lost 5 bases to trimming and J lost 4 bases, with 11 bases between them. The germline CDR1 and CDR2 sequences are LNHDA and SQIVND (reference sequence). The CDR3 reads CASSYRVSTEAFF. Written as DNA, the CDR3 is TGTGCCAGTAGTTACAGGGTATCCACTGAAGCTTTCTTT.

Notes on this clonotype: One base away lies a much larger clone, so this may be a sequencing read error. The chain has TRBV19 and TRBJ1-5; D is unclear. The V gene lost 3 bases and the J gene lost 0 bases, with 6 bases spanning the gap. This CDR3 contains 14 residues. Germline V lookup: CDR1 LNHDA, CDR2 SQIVND (reference sequence). CDR3 nucleotides: TGTGCCAGTAGTATTAGGGATAGCAATCAGCCCCAGCATTTT. Its protein is CASSIRDSNQPQHF.

In its sample, this clonotype was seen many times. The genes are TRBV10-3 and TRBJ2-2; D unresolved. The CDR3 spans 17 residues. V shed 0 bases and J shed 1 base, with 12 bases lying between them. Germline lookup yields CDR1 ENHRY and CDR2 SYGVKD. CDR3 sequence (DNA): TGTGCCATCAGTGAGTCCCCTTCAACTCTGAACACCGGGGAGCTGTTTTTT. Translating it yields CAISESPSTLNTGELFF.

This clonotype was found a few times. This chain connects TRBV6-1 to TRBJ1-2; 8 bases line up with TRBD1. This CDR3 has 16 residues. V gave up 5 bases and J gave up 8 bases; unmatched junction bases: 16. The germline gives CDR1 MNHNS, CDR2 SASEGT. The CDR3 is CASSPGTGGFVVGYTF. Written as DNA, the CDR3 is TGTGCCAGCAGTCCCGGGACAGGAGGGTTTGTGGTAGGCTACACCTTC.

This clonotype was counted at least ten times. CDR3 in amino acids: CASSWSGANYGYTF. The DNA for the CDR3 is TGTGCCAGTAGTTGGAGTGGAGCTAACTATGGCTACACCTTC. The rearrangement joins TRBV19 to TRBJ1-2; D remains unclear. The CDR3 consists of 14 residues. Trimming shortened V by 5 bases and J by 0 bases, and 10 bases separated the two germline ends. Germline V gives CDR1 LNHDA, CDR2 SQIVND (reference sequence).

The table lists this clonotype with many counts. The gene calls are TRBV20-1 and TRBJ1-4; 8 nucleotides align to TRBD1. Losses at the gene ends were 6 bases for V and 7 bases for J; bases not matched to a gene: 7. Germline CDR1 and CDR2: DFQATT and SNEGSKA (reference sequence). This CDR3 contains 13 residues. DNA of the CDR3: TGCAGTGCCGAGGACAGGGAAACTGAAAAACTGTTTTTT. This gives the protein CSAEDRETEKLFF.

This clonotype occurred many times. The chain joins TRBV6-1 to TRBJ2-1; D tentatively fits TRBD1 or TRBD2 (6 bases each). The CDR3 covers 15 residues. The V gene lost 0 bases and the J gene lost 3 bases, with 9 bases spanning the gap. CDR1 and CDR2 from the germline V gene are MNHNS and SASEGT. DNA of the CDR3: TGTGCCAGCAGTGAAGCAGGGGGGATCTACAATGAGCAGTTCTTC. Protein: CASSEAGGIYNEQFF.

There are many counts of this clonotype. This chain links TRBV28 with TRBJ2-1, with 9 bases identical to TRBD1. The germline CDR1 and CDR2 sequences are MDHEN and SYDVKM. Trimming at V came to 8 bases and at J to 2 bases, leaving 7 bases not matched to a gene. The CDR3 runs to 15 residues. The CDR3 region has the DNA TGTGCCAGCCTGTCGGGACAGGGACCCTACAATGAGCAGTTCTTC. Its translation: CASLSGQGPYNEQFF.

This clonotype has ten or more counts. The rearrangement joins TRBV6-6 to TRBJ1-1; D might be TRBD1 (5 bases). CDR1 MNHNY and CDR2 SVGAGI come from the germline V gene (reference sequence). The germline V and J ends were trimmed by 0 bases and 6 bases, with 11 bases remaining between them. CDR3 length: 14 residues. CDR3 sequence: CASSYSNVGPEAFF. The CDR3 nucleotides are TGTGCCAGCAGTTACTCGAATGTGGGGCCTGAAGCTTTCTTT.

Ten or more counts support this clonotype. The chain is built from TRBV7-8 and TRBJ1-5; D gene uncertain. V was shortened by 2 bases and J by 10 bases, with 15 bases between the two germline ends. This CDR3 contains 14 residues. Germline CDR1 is SGHVS and CDR2 is FQNEAQ. This CDR3 is CASSLNSRDRPQHF. The DNA for the CDR3 is TGTGCCAGCAGCTTAAACAGCCGCGATCGTCCCCAGCATTTT.

This clonotype was recorded a few times. A junction end diverges from the germline sequence, so it may reflect a read error. The chain uses TRBV20-1 and TRBJ1-2, with TRBD1 as a possible D gene (5 bases). The CDR3 is 12 residues long. CDR1 and CDR2 (germline): DFQATT, SNEGSKA (reference sequence). The CDR3 protein is CSAHTGSYSYTF. CDR3 bases: TGCAGTGCTCACACAGGATCCTATAGCTACACCTTC.

The table lists this clonotype with many counts. The J gene is TRBJ1-3, the V gene TRBV7-6, with 10 bases fitting TRBD1. The J segment lost 0 bases and the V segment lost 5 bases, leaving 13 bases of the junction unmatched. Germline-derived CDR1 and CDR2 are SGHVS and FNYEAQ. This CDR3 region has 19 residues. This chain's CDR3 is CASSLTSTGGPSSGNTIYF. CDR3 DNA: TGTGCCAGCAGCCTCACCTCGACAGGGGGCCCCAGCTCTGGAAACACCATATATTTT.

V and J are TRBV11-2 and TRBJ2-7; 9 bases agree with TRBD1. Germline CDR1 SGHAT, CDR2 FQNNGV. Trimming at V came to 4 bases and at J to 4 bases, leaving 8 bases not matched to a gene. The CDR3 length is 15 residues. Written as DNA, the CDR3 is TGTGCCAGCAGCTCCGGGACAGGGACTATGTACGAGCAGTACTTC. It is translated as CASSSGTGTMYEQYF.

This clonotype was counted between two and nine times. The chain links TRBV6-1 to TRBJ1-3; D is ambiguous. Germline lookup yields CDR1 MNHNS and CDR2 SASEGT. The CDR3 has 14 amino acids. Trimming left V 8 bases short and J 4 bases short, with 15 bases between. For the CDR3, the DNA is TGTGCCAGCGGTAGGGATAGGAGCGGAAACACCATATATTTT. This encodes CASGRDRSGNTIYF.

This clonotype was detected many times. The rearrangement joins TRBV6-1 to TRBJ2-2; D is possibly TRBD1 or TRBD2 (6 bases each). The CDR3 totals 15 residues. V gave up 6 bases and J gave up 1 base, with 12 bases separating them. The germline CDR1 and CDR2 sequences are MNHNS and SASEGT. CDR3 DNA: TGTGCCAGCAGGGGGGGCCTTCGGAACACCGGGGAGCTGTTTTTT. Amino acids: CASRGGLRNTGELFF.

This clonotype was recorded at least ten times. This chain uses TRBV7-9 with TRBJ2-2; 7 bases are a match to TRBD2. Germline CDR1 is SEHNR and CDR2 is FQNEAQ (reference sequence). J was trimmed by 2 bases and V by 5 bases; bases with no gene match: 5. The CDR3 runs 15 residues. CDR3 nucleotides: TGTGCCAGCAGCCGACCGGGACTAAACACCGGGGAGCTGTTTTTT. It yields the protein CASSRPGLNTGELFF.

The V gene is TRBV19, the J gene TRBJ2-1, with a tentative D call TRBD2 (7 bases). CDR3 length equals 15 residues. Germline V gene data show CDR1 as LNHDA and CDR2 as SQIVND (reference sequence). V lost 4 bases to trimming and J lost 1 base, with 11 bases between them. DNA for the CDR3: TGTGCCAGTAGTACCGAGGGGGGGTCCTACAATGAGCAGTTCTTC. This sequence encodes CASSTEGGSYNEQFF.

This clonotype occurred once. A much larger clone differs by one base, so this may be a read error. This chain connects TRBV7-2 to TRBJ2-3; TRBD1 agrees at 10 bases. Per the germline V gene, CDR1 is SGHTA and CDR2 is FQGNSA. The CDR3 consists of 19 residues. For the CDR3, the DNA is TGTGCCAGCAGATTAGGAGGGACAGGGGCCGTGGGAAGGGCAGATACGCAGTATTTT. As protein: CASRLGGTGAVGRADTQYF. The full variable domain, with the rest looked up from reference TRBV7-2 and TRBJ2-3, is GAGVSQSPSNKVTEKGKDVELRCDPISGHTALYWYRQSLGQGLEFLIYFQGNSAPDKSGLPSDRFSAERTGGSVSTLTIQRTQQEDSAVYLCASRLGGTGAVGRADTQYFGPGTRLTVL.

Many counts were recorded for this clonotype. The rearrangement uses TRBV20-1 and TRBJ2-6; 7 nucleotides align to TRBD1. This CDR3 spans 18 amino acids. J gave up 0 bases and V 0 bases, and 8 bases lay outside the gene matches. Germline V lookup: CDR1 DFQATT, CDR2 SNEGSKA (reference sequence). The CDR3 DNA reads as TGCAGTGCTAGAGATCGCCGGACAGGAAGCTCTGGGGCCAACGTCCTGACTTTC. It is translated as CSARDRRTGSSGANVLTF.

This clonotype was counted between two and nine times. The V and J genes are TRBV9 and TRBJ2-1; TRBD2 matches at 8 bases. CDR3 length equals 17 residues. V lost 4 bases, J lost 8 bases, and 17 bases stayed unmatched. Germline CDR1 SGDLS, CDR2 YYNGEE. DNA of the CDR3: TGTGCCAGCAGCCCAAGAGTCGGGACTAGTTTAGTCGATGAGCAGTTCTTC. Translated: CASSPRVGTSLVDEQFF.

This clonotype has ten or more counts. The V and J genes are TRBV15 and TRBJ2-7; possible D gene TRBD1, 7 bases. CDR1 LNHNV and CDR2 YYDKDF come from the germline V gene (reference sequence). V was trimmed by 0 bases and J by 3 bases, leaving 12 bases between them. CDR3 size: 15 residues. The CDR3 nucleotides are TGTGCCACCAGCAGAGAAGGCGGGACAGACTACGAGCAGTACTTC. Protein: CATSREGGTDYEQYF. Full variable domain (remainder filled in from reference TRBV15 and TRBJ2-7): DAMVIQNPRYQVTQFGKPVTLSCSQTLNHNVMYWYQQKSSQAPKLLFHYYDKDFNNEADTPDNFQSRRPNTSFCFLDIRSPGLGDTAMYLCATSREGGTDYEQYFGPGTRLTVT.

This clonotype was seen repeatedly, ten times or more. This rearrangement joins TRBV7-9 to TRBJ2-1, with D unclear. V lost 5 bases, J lost 6 bases, and 8 bases lay in between. The germline V gene has CDR1 SEHNR and CDR2 FQNEAQ (reference sequence). The CDR3 covers 12 residues. The CDR3 spells CASSIPGNEQFF. The CDR3 nucleotides are TGTGCCAGCAGCATCCCGGGCAATGAGCAGTTCTTC.

In this sample, this clonotype turned up many times. This chain uses TRBV5-5 with TRBJ2-3; 7 nucleotides agree with TRBD1. CDR3 size: 14 residues. Germline V gene lookup returns CDR1 SGHKS and CDR2 YYEKEE (reference sequence). Trimming removed 5 bases from V and 0 bases from J; junction bases left unmatched: 3. The CDR3 nucleotides are TGTGCCAGCAGAACAGGGGCGAGCACAGATACGCAGTATTTT. It is translated as CASRTGASTDTQYF.

This clonotype was picked up many times. The chain is built from TRBV19 and TRBJ1-1; TRBD1 matches at 8 bases. The trim removed 4 bases at V and 6 bases at J, leaving 7 bases unmatched. The CDR3 length is 14 residues. The germline V gene has CDR1 LNHDA and CDR2 SQIVND (reference sequence). DNA of the CDR3: TGTGCCAGTAGTACAAGACAGGGGCGGGCTGAAGCTTTCTTT. Translation: CASSTRQGRAEAFF.

This clonotype was recorded many times. V usage is TRBV19 and J usage is TRBJ1-5, with D unresolved. Germline assignment: CDR1 LNHDA and CDR2 SQIVND (reference sequence). CDR3 length equals 15 residues. The ends were cut back, 3 bases at V and 6 bases at J, with 15 bases in the middle. The CDR3 reads CASSIPPGITQPQHF. CDR3 DNA: TGTGCCAGTAGTATCCCCCCGGGTATCACTCAGCCCCAGCATTTT. Looking up the rest from reference TRBV19 and TRBJ1-5 gives the full variable domain: DGGITQSPKYLFRKEGQNVTLSCEQNLNHDAMYWYRQDPGQGLRLIYYSQIVNDFQKGDIAEGYSVSREKKESFPLTVTSAQKNPTAFYLCASSIPPGITQPQHFGDGTRLSIL.

This clonotype occurred many times. The chain couples TRBV12-3 or TRBV12-4 to TRBJ2-6; D gene unclear. Trimming removed 3 bases from V and 1 base from J, with 1 base in between. This CDR3 is built from 13 residues. This CDR3 is CASSFSGANVLTF. In nucleotides, the CDR3 is TGTGCCAGCAGTTTTTCTGGGGCCAACGTCCTGACTTTC.

Ten or more counts support this clonotype. The rearrangement joins TRBV28 to TRBJ1-4, with 8 bases lining up with TRBD1. CDR3 size: 14 residues. The germline V gene encodes CDR1 MDHEN and CDR2 SYDVKM. Trimming at V came to 4 bases and at J to 5 bases, leaving 3 bases not matched to a gene. The CDR3 DNA is TGTGCCAGCAGTTCGGACAGGGTAAATGAAAAACTGTTTTTT. It translates to CASSSDRVNEKLFF.

The rearrangement uses TRBV7-9 and TRBJ2-7; 12 bases match TRBD1. J was trimmed by 7 bases and V by 1 base; bases with no gene match: 5. Germline-derived CDR1 and CDR2 are SEHNR and FQNEAQ (reference sequence). The CDR3 extends over 15 amino acids. CDR3 region: CASSLVGQGAKEQYF. CDR3 nucleotides: TGTGCCAGCAGCTTAGTGGGACAGGGGGCGAAAGAGCAGTACTTC.